This T cell receptor (beta chain) was identified during a study of cytomegalovirus exposure and HLA in healthy donors. Study-level findings and limits: Previously analyzed data showed that most TCR beta V segments were productive at a frequency of about 90% or about 30%.

The study ran its PCR with 60 Vbeta and 13 Jbeta primers. Repertoires were generated with immunoSEQ multiplex PCR, while TCRdb's copy carries only in-frame clones and drops some. The sample has 120,000 or so clones, about 74% seen once. Concerning this clone: Its antigen is not identified.

This clonotype was sampled from a woman aged 50 to 60 in good health and CMV-seropositive. Sequenced input: PBMCs.

CDR3 coding DNA: TGTGCCAGCAGTGAGAGACCCCAGGGATTGAACACTGAAGCTTTCTTT. It translates to CASSERPQGLNTEAFF. V usage is TRBV6-1 and J usage is TRBJ1-1, with D possibly being TRBD1 (5 bases). Deletions cut 3 bases from V and 0 bases from J, with 14 bases between. CDR3 size: 16 residues. The germline CDR1 and CDR2 sequences are MNHNS and SASEGT.